These T cell receptor beta chains were read from a single sample in a study of shared clonotypes between healthy human individuals. Method: immunoSEQ multiplex PCR; TCRdb's copy keeps in-frame clones and lacks some. The data contain fewer than 1.8 million clones, less than 99% of them singletons. The sample consisted of naive CD4+ T cells sorted from blood. The source of these receptors is a man younger than 45 in good health. The CDR3 runs from the conserved cysteine through the conserved F or W. The D gene is left open where the match is weak. Size is omitted from some rows. Given values are once, few, many or a class for expanded clones.

d_gene,v_gene,j_gene,abundance,CDR3aa,CDR3nt
TRBD1,TRBV11-2,TRBJ2-3,.,CASSLDPRQGTDTQYF,TGTGCCAGCAGCTTAGATCCGAGACAGGGGACCGATACGCAGTATTTT
.,TRBV30,TRBJ1-1,.,CACVGTEAFF,TGTGCCTGCGTAGGCACTGAAGCTTTCTTT
TRBD1,TRBV4-1,TRBJ2-3,.,CASSQQKGDRGQTDTQYF,TGCGCCAGCAGCCAACAAAAAGGGGACAGGGGGCAAACAGATACGCAGTATTTT
.,TRBV28,TRBJ1-2,.,CASRRPSGGVSYTF,TGTGCCAGCAGACGACCATCCGGGGGCGTTAGCTACACCTTC
.,TRBV4-3,TRBJ2-3,.,CASSQEWTPPGWDTQYF,TGCGCCAGCAGCCAAGAGTGGACCCCCCCCGGGTGGGATACGCAGTATTTT
TRBD2,TRBV5-6,TRBJ2-3,.,CASRGLAGGMGTDTQYF,TGTGCCAGCAGGGGACTAGCGGGAGGGATGGGCACAGATACGCAGTATTTT
TRBD1,TRBV19,TRBJ1-5,.,CASSRVDRAQPQHF,TGTGCCAGTAGTCGGGTGGACAGGGCTCAGCCCCAGCATTTT
.,TRBV11-2,TRBJ2-3,.,CASSPGQQRYGMGYF,TGTGCCAGCAGCCCCGGCCAACAACGTTATGGAATGGGGTATTTT
TRBD2,TRBV5-1,TRBJ2-7,once,CASSWVGTSENEQYF,TGCGCCAGCAGCTGGGTTGGGACTAGCGAGAACGAGCAGTACTTC
.,TRBV27,TRBJ2-5,once,CASSLWASPGTQYF,TGTGCCAGCAGTTTATGGGCGTCGCCGGGGACCCAGTACTTC
.,TRBV5-4,TRBJ2-7,.,CASSQGGTGYEQYF,TGTGCCAGTTCCCAAGGGGGGACCGGGTACGAGCAGTACTTC
TRBD2,TRBV7-9,TRBJ2-1,once,CASSLPGLAGDEQFF,TGTGCCAGCAGCCTGCCGGGACTAGCGGGAGATGAGCAGTTCTTC
.,TRBV5-1,TRBJ1-3,.,CASSLSGNSGNTIYF,TGCGCCAGCAGCTTGTCGGGGAACTCTGGAAACACCATATATTTT
TRBD1,TRBV28,TRBJ2-7,once,CASRPGTGAYEQYF,TGTGCCAGCAGGCCCGGGACAGGGGCCTACGAGCAGTACTTC
.,TRBV7-9,TRBJ2-2,.,CASSQIRTTGELFF,TGTGCCAGCAGCCAAATCCGGACGACCGGGGAGCTGTTTTTT
.,TRBV15,TRBJ2-5,.,CATSRDSPVSTQETQYF,TGTGCCACCAGCAGAGACTCCCCGGTCAGCACCCAAGAGACCCAGTACTTC
TRBD1,TRBV19,TRBJ1-3,.,CASSIDGTAGNTIYF,TGTGCCAGTAGTATAGACGGGACAGCTGGAAACACCATATATTTT
.,TRBV6-1,TRBJ2-7,.,CASRRSENYEQYF,TGTGCCAGCCGGAGGTCAGAGAACTACGAGCAGTACTTC
.,TRBV29-1,TRBJ2-1,.,CSVVWDIRLNEQFF,TGCAGCGTTGTGTGGGACATAAGGTTAAATGAGCAGTTCTTC
.,TRBV10-3,TRBJ2-7,once,CAISVRISSRSYEQYF,TGTGCCATCAGTGTTCGCATTAGCAGTCGCTCCTACGAGCAGTACTTC
.,TRBV28,TRBJ2-5,.,CASSLLGAQETQYF,TGTGCCAGCAGTTTATTGGGGGCACAAGAGACCCAGTACTTC
.,TRBV5-6,TRBJ2-5,.,CASSPRKITLSSQYF,TGTGCCAGCAGCCCACGGAAGATAACGCTTTCGTCCCAGTACTTC
.,TRBV28,TRBJ1-1,.,CASSSTAPMAFF,TGTGCCAGCAGTTCGACTGCCCCGATGGCTTTCTTT
TRBD1,TRBV7-2,TRBJ1-4,.,CASSTGQAVDNEKLFF,TGTGCCAGCAGCACAGGACAGGCCGTCGATAATGAAAAACTGTTTTTT
.,TRBV6-5,TRBJ1-2,.,CASSYVGLRDGYTF,TGTGCCAGCAGTTACGTCGGACTAAGAGATGGCTACACCTTC
.,TRBV9,TRBJ1-1,.,CASSAKGTPNTEAFF,TGTGCCAGCAGCGCAAAGGGGACACCGAACACTGAAGCTTTCTTT
.,TRBV6-1,TRBJ2-7,.,CASSAPPGAYEQYF,TGTGCCAGCAGTGCCCCCCCGGGGGCCTACGAGCAGTACTTC
.,TRBV28,TRBJ2-7,.,CASIKLGRSSYEQYF,TGTGCCAGCATTAAACTCGGCAGGAGCTCCTACGAGCAGTACTTC
TRBD1,TRBV18,TRBJ2-7,.,CASSPGTGGPYEQYF,TGTGCCAGCTCACCGGGGACAGGGGGTCCCTACGAGCAGTACTTC
.,TRBV29-1,TRBJ2-5,.,CSVERFDGVSQYF,TGCAGCGTTGAACGATTCGACGGGGTCTCCCAGTACTTC
TRBD2,TRBV27,TRBJ2-1,.,CASSPGGLAGGPRDEQFF,TGTGCCAGCAGTCCTGGGGGACTAGCGGGAGGGCCGCGCGATGAGCAGTTCTTC
.,TRBV28,TRBJ1-5,.,CASSPRSQPQHF,TGTGCCAGCAGTCCCCGCAGTCAGCCCCAGCATTTT
.,TRBV2,TRBJ2-7,.,CASSAVWTPREQYF,TGTGCCAGCAGTGCCGTGTGGACCCCCCGCGAGCAGTACTTC
.,TRBV5-1,TRBJ1-2,.,CASSLLESYGYTF,TGCGCCAGCAGCTTGCTAGAAAGCTATGGCTACACCTTC
.,TRBV7-8,TRBJ2-7,.,CASSLAQGRRYSEQYF,TGTGCCAGCAGCTTAGCTCAGGGACGCAGGTACTCCGAGCAGTACTTC
.,TRBV19,TRBJ2-3,.,CASSTLGQLPDTQYF,TGTGCCAGTAGTACCCTTGGACAGCTACCAGATACGCAGTATTTT
.,TRBV20-1,TRBJ2-1,.,CSASGNNEQFF,TGCAGTGCTAGCGGGAACAATGAGCAGTTCTTC
TRBD2,TRBV5-8,TRBJ2-3,.,CASSLHGRADTQYF,TGTGCCAGCAGCTTACACGGGAGGGCAGATACGCAGTATTTT
.,TRBV11-2,TRBJ2-7,.,CASSSRRGGEQYF,TGTGCCAGCAGCTCAAGAAGGGGAGGCGAGCAGTACTTC
.,TRBV15,TRBJ1-3,.,CATSRDSAHSGNTIYF,TGTGCCACCAGCAGAGATTCTGCCCACTCTGGAAACACCATATATTTT
.,TRBV11-3,TRBJ2-3,.,CASSLGFNGATDTQYF,TGTGCCAGCAGCTTAGGATTTAACGGGGCCACAGATACGCAGTATTTT
.,TRBV14,TRBJ2-5,.,CASSQSQETQYF,TGTGCCAGCAGCCAATCCCAAGAGACCCAGTACTTC
.,TRBV7-2,TRBJ1-2,.,CASSLSRATNYGYTF,TGTGCCAGCAGCTTGTCCCGGGCCACTAACTATGGCTACACCTTC
TRBD2,TRBV7-6,TRBJ2-3,.,CASSLGTSGSTDTQYF,TGTGCCAGCAGCTTAGGAACTAGCGGGAGTACAGATACGCAGTATTTT
.,TRBV19,TRBJ1-1,.,CASTRSLGLGETEAFF,TGTGCCAGTACTAGGTCCCTCGGCTTGGGGGAAACTGAAGCTTTCTTT
.,TRBV27,TRBJ2-5,once,CASSLFGIHQETQYF,TGTGCCAGCAGTTTATTTGGCATACACCAAGAGACCCAGTACTTC
.,TRBV2,TRBJ1-2,.,CASRATQHSYTF,TGTGCCAGCAGAGCAACACAGCATTCCTACACCTTC